The rows below give T cell receptor beta chains drawn from one sample of a study of T-cell memory formation after mild COVID-19. TCRdb re-analysed the 5' RACE reads in MiXCR, keeping a single row per CDR3 protein. Of approximately 340,000 distinct CDR3 sequences detected, about a sixth appear once; the ten largest clones hold about a fifth. Sequenced: PBMCs or a T cell subset sorted from them (not recorded which). These receptors all stem from a man aged 18 to 30 who had mild COVID-19 (a few samples of this study predate the infection). Cell type and time point are not known. The CDR3 runs from the conserved cysteine through the conserved F or W. The D gene is left open where the match is weak.

TRBJ1-4,TRBD1,TRBV7-2,CASSLDRVANEKLFF
TRBJ1-2,TRBD1,TRBV5-5,CASRSGTGDYGYTF
TRBJ1-5,TRBD1,TRBV5-6,CASSHMTGGNQPQHF
TRBJ1-1,.,TRBV20-1,CSARPTRGRPNTEAFF
TRBJ2-4,TRBD1,TRBV5-1,CASSLPTGAAKNIQYF
TRBJ1-4,.,TRBV6-5,CASSQTAEGDEKLFF
TRBJ1-2,.,TRBV15,CATSRGTEDGYTF
TRBJ1-2,.,TRBV29-1,CSATGKKDGYTF
TRBJ1-1,TRBD1,TRBV20-1,CSARDRLNTEAFF
TRBJ2-7,.,TRBV12-5,CASGLVGSASYEQYF
TRBJ1-1,.,TRBV4-3,CASSQGSVTNTEAFF
TRBJ1-4,.,TRBV7-2,CASSLLWGTNEKLFF
TRBJ2-5,TRBD2,TRBV3-1,CASSQDLGLAGGLQETQYF
TRBJ2-1,.,TRBV6-2/TRBV6-3,CASSFTDKPGVNEQFF
TRBJ1-1,.,TRBV18,CASSGGNTEAFF
TRBJ2-5,.,TRBV6-2/TRBV6-3,CASSFSYDITETQYF
TRBJ2-2,.,TRBV5-1,CASSGSVADTGELFF
TRBJ2-1,.,TRBV6-5,CASSYSGGSEQFF
TRBJ1-2,.,TRBV30,CAWSVMRGVYGYTF
TRBJ1-1,.,TRBV6-5,CASSYSTDYEAFF
TRBJ1-2,.,TRBV6-5,CASSPGDTLSPYGYTF